This T cell receptor beta chain was retrieved from a study of blood T cell repertoires in COVID-19. As for the study in general: Both acute and convalescent COVID-19 samples were obtained from the United States, Italy and Spain. In each case, the material was cDNA or gDNA derived from T cells, B-cell-depleted T cells, or PBMCs.

The J segment lost 1 base and the V segment lost 8 bases, leaving 6 bases of the junction unmatched. CDR3 size: 15 residues. Germline CDR1 and CDR2: MNHEY and SVGAGI. Here immunoSEQ multiplex PCR was the method, and the copy in TCRdb shows in-frame clones only, minus some. The sample shows approximately 82,000 clones, around nine tenths of them seen only once. The age range of participants was about 18 to 95 years, with residence in about two dozen US areas. Categorization into cohorts depended on clinical history that participants reported. This chain uses TRBV6-5 with TRBJ2-3; 10 bases line up with TRBD2. Sequenced input: PBMCs or T cells enriched from blood (not recorded which). This TCR came from a woman in her forties or fifties with acute COVID-19. The CDR3 sequence: CASGLAGGGTDTQYF. The CDR3, as DNA: TGTGCCAGCGGCTTAGCGGGAGGTGGCACAGATACGCAGTATTTT.